Listed here is a single T cell receptor beta chain. The antigen remains undetermined. Time point of the sample: week 23, last vaccination. Vaccinated patients received 300 ug of mutant IDH1 20-mer peptide per dose, with topical imiquimod. With 1 base clipped from V and 5 bases from J, the junction kept 9 bases outside the gene matches. CDR1 and CDR2 (germline): SGHNT, YENEEA. The CDR3 runs 16 residues. Assay used: immunoSEQ multiplex PCR; TCRdb lists only in-frame clones, some missing. The sample holds about 67,000 clones, under 90% seen once. The data stem from a study of a mutant IDH1 vaccine in newly diagnosed glioma. Turning to the study itself: Eight vaccine doses were administered to patients at weeks 1, 3, 5, 7, 11, 15, 19 and 23.

Study results and limitations: Researchers report vaccine-induced immune responses in 93.3% of patients.

This TCR derives from a man between 18 and 29 years old with glioma. The chain recombines TRBV11-3 with TRBJ2-5; 8 bases align to TRBD2. The sequencing here drew on PBMCs, taken from a glioma patient whose treatment included an IDH1 peptide vaccine. DNA of the CDR3: TGTGCCAGCAGCTTAGGAGCAGCGGGAGTCGGGGAGACCCAGTACTTC. Protein: CASSLGAAGVGETQYF.